What follows is one T cell receptor (beta chain) and its context. Authors' processing steps: By means of reference gene primer amplification, nucleated cell counts were estimated. Clones were read by immunoSEQ multiplex PCR, and TCRdb kept only the in-frame ones, dropping some. V, J and clone size are taken as reported in that table, and D and trimming were inferred from the DNA itself. The sample carries some 200,000 clones, over 75% recorded once. The CDR3 contains 18 residues. The V segment lost 2 bases and the J segment 3 bases; nucleotides outside the gene matches: 11. CDR1 and CDR2 from the germline V gene are SGDLS and YYNGEE. This entry belongs to a study of blood T cell repertoires in COVID-19.

The chain joins TRBV9 to TRBJ2-3, with TRBD1 matching over 11 bases. This receptor was obtained from a human donor in a cohort sampled during active COVID-19. Specimen: peripheral blood. The CDR3: CASSVGTGGAPTTDTQYF. The CDR3 DNA follows: TGTGCCAGCAGCGTCGGGACAGGGGGGGCACCTACGACAGATACGCAGTATTTT.